Below are 14 T cell receptor beta chains sequenced from a single sample in a study of CXCR3-negative and CXCR3-positive naive CD8 T cells. The authors made the TRB cDNA libraries by 5' RACE using UMI labels. TCRdb reprocessed the 5' RACE reads and keeps a single row for each CDR3 protein, giving no DNA. The sample table sets out 41,000 or so distinct CDR3 sequences. The sample consisted of naive CXCR3- CD8+ T cells from blood. Sample subset: CD45RO-CCR7+CD27+CD95- naive CD8+ T cells lacking CXCR3 (TNR3-). These TCRs come from a human donor in good health. Some clones in this sample may be carry-over from other donors' samples.

The CDR3 here is CASESGHPSEQYF. The chain uses TRBV2 and TRBJ2-7; TCRdb outputs TRBD1, but without DNA this stays unchecked. Germline CDR1 is SNHLY and CDR2 is FYNNEI. The CDR3 spans 13 residues.

The CDR3 here is CASSDSEGGYNEQFF. The chain is built from TRBV6-4 and TRBJ2-1; TCRdb's assignment of TRBD1 cannot be checked, as there is no DNA. The V gene's germline CDR1 is MRHNA and CDR2 SNTAGT. The CDR3 spans 15 residues.

The chain uses TRBV5-1 and TRBJ2-1; there is no DNA to check the TCRdb D call of TRBD2. The length of the CDR3 is 15 residues. Looked up from germline, CDR1 is SGHRS and CDR2 is YFSETQ. CDR3 loop: CASSLILAGDNEQFF.

The gene calls are TRBV20-1 and TRBJ2-1; TCRdb picks TRBD2, but there is no DNA to check that call. From germline, CDR1 is DFQATT and CDR2 SNEGSKA (reference sequence). The CDR3 spans 14 residues. CDR3 loop: CSARTSGSYNEQFF.

This chain joins TRBV29-1 and TRBJ2-1; TCRdb reports TRBD1, a call that lacks DNA to check it against. The germline gives CDR1 SQVTM, CDR2 ANQGSEA. The CDR3 is 15 residues long. The CDR3 region is CSVDSQGVSYNEQFF.

V is TRBV6-2 or TRBV6-3 and J is TRBJ2-5; TCRdb indicates TRBD2, and absent DNA this call remains unverified. Germline assignment: CDR1 MNHEY and CDR2 SVGEGT. The CDR3 runs 14 residues. The CDR3 region is CASRPPGGAETQYF.

V usage is TRBV25-1 and J usage is TRBJ2-3. The CDR3 contains 13 residues. Looked up from germline, CDR1 is MGHDK and CDR2 is SYGVNS. CDR3 loop: CASREAGWNTQYF.

The CDR3 spells CASSQRDRAYEQYF. The J gene is TRBJ2-7, the V gene TRBV14; TCRdb lists TRBD1, though no DNA is available to test this call. Germline V gene sequence: CDR1 SGHDN, CDR2 FVKESK. This CDR3 contains 14 residues.

The rearrangement uses TRBV7-8 and TRBJ2-3; TCRdb names TRBD2, which stays unverified in the absence of DNA. Germline loops: CDR1 SGHVS, CDR2 FQNEAQ. The CDR3 contains 19 residues. CDR3 sequence reads: CASSLVRLRGAGSTDTQYF. The whole variable domain, filled in from reference TRBV7-8 and TRBJ2-3, reads GAGVSQSPRYKVAKRGQDVALRCDPISGHVSLFWYQQALGQGPEFLTYFQNEAQLDKSGLPSDRFFAERPEGSVSTLKIQRTQQEDSAVYLCASSLVRLRGAGSTDTQYFGPGTRLTVL.

This chain uses TRBV4-1 with TRBJ2-7. Germline V gives CDR1 MGHRA, CDR2 YSYEKL. The CDR3 extends over 13 amino acids. The CDR3 sequence is CASSQGRAYEQYF.

The chain has TRBV29-1 and TRBJ2-1; TCRdb reports TRBD1, a call that lacks DNA to check it against. The V gene's germline CDR1 is SQVTM and CDR2 ANQGSEA. The CDR3 runs 14 residues. The CDR3 sequence: CSVRQGDSYNEQFF.

The gene calls are TRBV5-1 and TRBJ1-2; the TCRdb D gene call, TRBD1, has no DNA to confirm it. This CDR3 region has 15 residues. Per germline, CDR1 SGHRS and CDR2 YFSETQ. The CDR3 loop is CASSLVTADPDGYTF.

The chain couples TRBV29-1 to TRBJ1-4. CDR1 and CDR2 (germline): SQVTM, ANQGSEA. The CDR3 is made up of 12 amino acids. The CDR3 loop reads CSVGGLGEKLFF.

The chain recombines TRBV11-3 with TRBJ2-1. Germline CDR1 SGHNT, CDR2 YENEEA. This CDR3 is built from 13 residues. CDR3 amino acids: CASSLRGNNEQFF.